The next 6 T cell receptor beta chains were all read from a single sample in a study of blood T cell repertoires in COVID-19. Clones were sequenced by immunoSEQ multiplex PCR, and TCRdb holds only the in-frame ones, with some missing. Of 70,000 or so clones in the sample, more than 70% were seen once. The sequenced sample was peripheral blood. These receptors were obtained from a human donor in a cohort sampled during active COVID-19.

J is TRBJ2-7 and V is TRBV5-1; 11 bases line up with TRBD1. Looked up from germline, CDR1 is SGHRS and CDR2 is YFSETQ. This CDR3 has 17 residues. V lost 0 bases, J lost 0 bases, and 5 bases stayed unmatched. CDR3 coding DNA: TGCGCCAGCAGCTTGGCCGTGGGGACAGGGGGCTCCTACGAGCAGTACTTC. Protein sequence: CASSLAVGTGGSYEQYF.

V and J are TRBV5-8 and TRBJ2-3; 9 nucleotides agree with TRBD1. V gave up 2 bases and J gave up 2 bases; unmatched junction bases: 3. Germline V CDR1 and CDR2: SGHTS, YDEGEE. This CDR3 has 15 amino acids. CDR3: CASSFRDRVTDTQYF. The DNA of the CDR3 is TGTGCCAGCAGCTTTCGGGACAGGGTCACAGATACGCAGTATTTT.

The table lists this clone with a few counts. V gene TRBV20-1 combines with J gene TRBJ2-1; D is possibly TRBD2 (5 bases). Germline V gene sequence: CDR1 DFQATT, CDR2 SNEGSKA (reference sequence). V lost 4 bases, J lost 7 bases, and 8 bases lay in between. The CDR3 is made up of 11 amino acids. In DNA, the CDR3 is TGCAGTGCTACCCGGGAAAATGAGCAGTTCTTC. Amino acids: CSATRENEQFF.

This chain joins TRBV9 and TRBJ1-1; D may be TRBD1 (5 bases). The CDR3 is made up of 14 amino acids. Trimming stripped 0 bases from V and 0 bases from J, with 6 bases between. Per the germline V gene, CDR1 is SGDLS and CDR2 is YYNGEE. The CDR3 DNA reads as TGTGCCAGCAGCGTAGGACAGCTGAACACTGAAGCTTTCTTT. Protein sequence: CASSVGQLNTEAFF.

The rearrangement joins TRBV5-1 to TRBJ2-3; TRBD2 might be the D (5 bases). The germline gives CDR1 SGHRS, CDR2 YFSETQ. Trimming pared 0 bases from V and 2 bases from J, leaving 13 bases between. This CDR3 is built from 16 residues. CDR3 sequence (DNA): TGCGCCAGCAGCTTGGGAGGGCCTTCTTACACAGATACGCAGTATTTT. It codes for CASSLGGPSYTDTQYF.

The genes are TRBV24-1 and TRBJ2-3, with D perhaps TRBD1 (5 bases). V was trimmed by 0 bases and J by 2 bases, leaving 17 bases between them. Germline CDR1 and CDR2: KGHDR and SFDVKD. The CDR3 is 18 amino acids. CDR3 sequence: CATSDLGTGKGFTDTQYF. The CDR3 DNA is TGTGCCACCAGTGATTTGGGTACAGGAAAGGGATTCACAGATACGCAGTATTTT.